This record covers a single TCR beta chain. Sample time point: after dendritic cell vaccination, including at tumor progression/relapse. Only patients with spare fresh-frozen tumor and over two years of follow-up were included. Profiled with immunoSEQ multiplex PCR; TCRdb holds only in-frame clones, not every one. The sample holds around 78,000 clones, around 87% seen once. The entry originates in a study of glioma-infiltrating T cells after dendritic cell vaccination. The sequenced sample was blood, obtained after dendritic cell vaccination. The sequence derives from a human donor with glioblastoma.

CDR3 sequence reads: CATSRDLTGVEQYF. The CDR3 DNA follows: TGTGCCACCAGCAGAGATTTGACAGGGGTCGAGCAGTACTTC. The chain carries TRBV15 and TRBJ2-7, with 8 positions matching TRBD1. CDR1 is LNHNV and CDR2 is YYDKDF in the germline V gene (reference sequence). This CDR3 has 14 residues. V trimming: 0 bases; J trimming: 6 bases; junction bases outside the gene matches: 4.